Reported below is one TCR beta chain. Its antigen remains unknown. This sample was included in a study of siplizumab effects on memory and regulatory T cells. Study findings and constraints: The study found that siplizumab significantly reduced alloreactive sequences traceable to unstimulated CD4+ memory cells. Both greater diversity than memory cells and a major contribution to the alloresponse seemed to characterize naive T cells. Many proliferating CD4+ or CD8+ clones remained unclassified. Roughly 80-95% of them could not be assigned either a naive or a memory phenotype.

Roughly 10^5 TCR templates underwent assay in every sample. Generated by immunoSEQ multiplex PCR, the TCRdb table keeps only in-frame clones and is missing some. The sample consists of about 82,000 clones, roughly 90% of them appearing once. Germline V gene data show CDR1 as SGHDT and CDR2 as YYEEEE. The CDR3 loop spans 15 amino acids. V was clipped by 4 bases and J by 1 base, with 14 bases between them. This TCR came from a human donor in good health. The chain carries TRBV5-6 and TRBJ1-1; D might be TRBD1 (6 bases). The sample consisted of Tregs sorted from blood. The CDR3 region is CASSTRQVWNTEAFF. CDR3 nucleotides: TGTGCCAGCAGCACTAGACAGGTGTGGAACACTGAAGCTTTCTTT.